A selection of T cell receptor beta chains follows, all from one sample in a study of shared clonotypes between healthy human individuals. The repertoire was sequenced with immunoSEQ multiplex PCR; TCRdb's copy has only in-frame clones and lacks some. The table includes around 580,000 clones, more than 95% detected once. The sequenced sample was naive CD8+ T cells sorted from blood. These receptors were taken from a man younger than 45 in good health. The CDR3 runs from the conserved cysteine through the conserved F or W. Fields, in order: CDR3 length, J gene, clone size, V gene, D gene, CDR3 DNA, CDR3 protein. The D gene is left open where the match is weak. Clone size is stated in some rows and not others, as once, few, many or a class when expanded.

cdr3_length: 13; j_call: TRBJ2-1; clone_size: NA; v_call: TRBV12-5; d_call: NA; cdr3_nt: TGTGCTAGTGGTTCCCCTTCCGGCAATGAGCAGTTCTTC; cdr3_aa: CASGSPSGNEQFF
cdr3_length: 11; j_call: TRBJ1-2; clone_size: once; v_call: TRBV6-5; d_call: NA; cdr3_nt: TGTGCCAGCAGTTACGGATGGGGCTACACCTTC; cdr3_aa: CASSYGWGYTF
cdr3_length: 14; j_call: TRBJ1-2; clone_size: NA; v_call: TRBV29-1; d_call: TRBD1; cdr3_nt: TGCAGCGTTGAAATCAGAGGGGGCGGATATGGCTACACCTTC; cdr3_aa: CSVEIRGGGYGYTF
cdr3_length: 17; j_call: TRBJ2-5; clone_size: NA; v_call: TRBV13; d_call: NA; cdr3_nt: TGTGCCAGCGGTGGTCGTCGAGGGCAGGGAGGCGGAGAGACCCAGTACTTC; cdr3_aa: CASGGRRGQGGGETQYF
cdr3_length: 15; j_call: TRBJ2-2; clone_size: NA; v_call: TRBV27; d_call: TRBD2; cdr3_nt: TGTGCCAGCGCCTTACGGGCTAGCGGGACCGGGGAGCTGTTTTTT; cdr3_aa: CASALRASGTGELFF
cdr3_length: 14; j_call: TRBJ2-2; clone_size: NA; v_call: TRBV29-1; d_call: NA; cdr3_nt: TGCAGCGTTGAGGACATCTCGAACACCGGGGAGCTGTTTTTT; cdr3_aa: CSVEDISNTGELFF
cdr3_length: 14; j_call: TRBJ2-7; clone_size: NA; v_call: TRBV14; d_call: NA; cdr3_nt: TGTGCCAGCAGCCTCCCGGGGGCAAGCTACGAGCAGTACTTC; cdr3_aa: CASSLPGASYEQYF
cdr3_length: 15; j_call: TRBJ1-1; clone_size: NA; v_call: TRBV11-2; d_call: TRBD1; cdr3_nt: TGTGCCAGCAGCTTAGCCGGGACAGGGAGTACTGAAGCTTTCTTT; cdr3_aa: CASSLAGTGSTEAFF
cdr3_length: 14; j_call: TRBJ2-5; clone_size: NA; v_call: TRBV28; d_call: TRBD2; cdr3_nt: TGTGCCAGCAGTTTAGATGCGGGAGAGGGGACCCAGTACTTC; cdr3_aa: CASSLDAGEGTQYF
cdr3_length: 15; j_call: TRBJ2-7; clone_size: NA; v_call: TRBV11-2; d_call: TRBD2; cdr3_nt: TGTGCCAGCAGCTTCGCACTAGCGAGCTCCTACGAGCAGTACTTC; cdr3_aa: CASSFALASSYEQYF
cdr3_length: 16; j_call: TRBJ2-3; clone_size: NA; v_call: TRBV6-6; d_call: TRBD2; cdr3_nt: TGTGCCAGCAGTTACCCAGGACTAGCTCCTGCAGATACGCAGTATTTT; cdr3_aa: CASSYPGLAPADTQYF
cdr3_length: 15; j_call: TRBJ1-1; clone_size: once; v_call: TRBV6-1; d_call: NA; cdr3_nt: TGTGCCAGCAGTCTCAGGACAGCCATGAACACTGAAGCTTTCTTT; cdr3_aa: CASSLRTAMNTEAFF
cdr3_length: 15; j_call: TRBJ2-7; clone_size: NA; v_call: TRBV5-1; d_call: TRBD2; cdr3_nt: TGCGCCAGCAGCTTGGAGCGGGAGGGCCCCTACGAGCAGTACTTC; cdr3_aa: CASSLEREGPYEQYF
cdr3_length: 14; j_call: TRBJ2-7; clone_size: NA; v_call: TRBV27; d_call: NA; cdr3_nt: TGTGCCAGCAGTCCGACAGGCGAGTGGTACGAGCAGTACTTC; cdr3_aa: CASSPTGEWYEQYF
cdr3_length: 14; j_call: TRBJ2-7; clone_size: NA; v_call: TRBV13; d_call: TRBD1; cdr3_nt: TGTGCCAGCAGCGCTCGGGACAGGCGACACGAGCAGTACTTC; cdr3_aa: CASSARDRRHEQYF
cdr3_length: 16; j_call: TRBJ1-5; clone_size: NA; v_call: TRBV27; d_call: NA; cdr3_nt: TGTGCCAGCAGGTTTTGTAGGGTAATAAGCAATCAGCCCCAGCATTTT; cdr3_aa: CASRFCRVISNQPQHF
cdr3_length: 15; j_call: TRBJ2-3; clone_size: NA; v_call: TRBV4-3; d_call: NA; cdr3_nt: TGCGCCAGCAGCCAAGCAGGACAAAGCACAGATACGCAGTATTTT; cdr3_aa: CASSQAGQSTDTQYF